These 21 T cell receptor beta chains came from one sample sequenced in a study of T cells after yellow fever vaccination. TCRdb reanalysed the 5' RACE reads using MiXCR and keeps one entry per CDR3 protein. This sample has 240,000 or so distinct CDR3 sequences, with less than 8.5% found just once. Sequences were derived from CD4+ T cells sorted from PBMCs, sampled 15 days after the yellow fever booster vaccination. The receptors shown here come from a man aged 30 to 39 who received the YFV17D yellow fever vaccine.

The rearrangement links TRBV5-4 to TRBJ1-1; D not certain. From germline, CDR1 is SGHNT and CDR2 YYREEE (reference sequence). Trimming cost V 4 bases and J 8 bases, with 9 bases left between them. The CDR3 totals 11 residues. In DNA form, the CDR3 reads TGTGCCAGCAGCCGGGCTGCAGAAGCTTTCTTT. Translating gives CASSRAAEAFF.

This clonotype was picked up a small number of times. This chain joins TRBV7-2 and TRBJ2-7, with 9 bases matching TRBD1. V shed 5 bases, J shed 7 bases, and the junction held 6 bases outside the gene matches. Germline V gene lookup returns CDR1 SGHTA and CDR2 FQGNSA. CDR3 length: 13 residues. Written as DNA, the CDR3 is TGTGCCAGCAGCCCCGTGGGACAGGGAGAGCAGTACTTC. Translating it yields CASSPVGQGEQYF. The full variable domain, with the rest looked up from reference TRBV7-2 and TRBJ2-7, is GAGVSQSPSNKVTEKGKDVELRCDPISGHTALYWYRQSLGQGLEFLIYFQGNSAPDKSGLPSDRFSAERTGGSVSTLTIQRTQQEDSAVYLCASSPVGQGEQYFGPGTRLTVT.

This clonotype was detected only a few times. This chain connects TRBV7-8 to TRBJ2-3; perhaps D is TRBD1 or TRBD2 (5 bases each). V was clipped by 8 bases and J by 2 bases, with 14 bases between them. This CDR3 has 14 residues. CDR1 and CDR2 (germline): SGHVS, FQNEAQ. CDR3 DNA: TGTGCCAGCCTATCGGGGCGCGACACAGATACGCAGTATTTT. This codes for CASLSGRDTDTQYF.

This clonotype has only a few counts. J is TRBJ2-1 and V is TRBV5-1; the match to TRBD2 covers 10 bases. CDR3 size: 15 residues. Losses at the gene ends were 1 base for V and 15 bases for J; bases not matched to a gene: 13. Germline assignment: CDR1 SGHRS and CDR2 YFSETQ. DNA of the CDR3: TGCGCCAGCAGCTTGTTGGGGAGCGAGCGGGAGGGGGTGTTCTTC. Encoded protein: CASSLLGSEREGVFF. Complete variable domain (other parts from reference TRBV5-1 and TRBJ2-1): KAGVTQTPRYLIKTRGQQVTLSCSPISGHRSVSWYQQTPGQGLQFLFEYFSETQRNKGNFPGRFSGRQFSNSRSEMNVSTLELGDSALYLCASSLLGSEREGVFFGPGTRLTVL.

This clonotype was seen a few times. The chain has TRBV6-2 or TRBV6-3 and TRBJ2-2; D gene ambiguous. CDR1 MNHEY and CDR2 SVGEGT come from the germline V gene. The length of the CDR3 is 15 residues. The V end was cut by 7 bases, the J end by 5 bases, with 17 bases between. The CDR3: CASTPQNGRTGELFF. CDR3 DNA sequence: TGTGCCAGCACCCCACAAAATGGCAGAACCGGGGAGCTGTTTTTT.

The chain recombines TRBV5-1 with TRBJ1-3, with D perhaps TRBD1 (5 bases). Deletions cut 1 base from V and 4 bases from J, with 12 bases between. The CDR3 contains 15 residues. The germline V gene encodes CDR1 SGHRS and CDR2 YFSETQ. The CDR3 nucleotides read TGCGCCAGCAGCTTGTTGGCAGGGCGAGGAAACACCATATATTTT. Its translation is CASSLLAGRGNTIYF.

This clonotype has at least ten counts. The chain uses TRBV5-1 and TRBJ2-1; D is perhaps TRBD2 (5 bases). This CDR3 has 15 amino acids. Trimming pared 2 bases from V and 6 bases from J, leaving 15 bases between. Germline V gene lookup returns CDR1 SGHRS and CDR2 YFSETQ. The CDR3 loop is CASSFRGSAGNEQFF. For the CDR3, the DNA is TGCGCCAGCAGCTTCAGAGGCTCTGCGGGCAATGAGCAGTTCTTC. The full variable domain, with the rest looked up from reference TRBV5-1 and TRBJ2-1, is KAGVTQTPRYLIKTRGQQVTLSCSPISGHRSVSWYQQTPGQGLQFLFEYFSETQRNKGNFPGRFSGRQFSNSRSEMNVSTLELGDSALYLCASSFRGSAGNEQFFGPGTRLTVL.

This clonotype occurred a few times. The gene calls are TRBV7-6 and TRBJ1-1; D may be TRBD1 (5 bases). The CDR3 is made up of 15 amino acids. V shed 1 base and J shed 5 bases, with 14 bases lying between them. Germline CDR1 and CDR2: SGHVS and FNYEAQ. CDR3 region: CASSLVQGGRTEAFF. The CDR3 DNA reads TGTGCCAGCAGCTTAGTGCAGGGCGGAAGGACTGAAGCTTTCTTT.

This clonotype was observed a few times. This chain joins TRBV24-1 and TRBJ1-2; D perhaps matches TRBD1 (6 bases). Trimming left V 4 bases short and J 8 bases short, with 13 bases between. CDR1 is KGHDR, CDR2 SFDVKD, per germline. The CDR3 runs 13 residues. DNA of the CDR3: TGTGCCACCAGTGACCAGGGACATGAGGGCTACACCTTC. Translated, it gives CATSDQGHEGYTF.

This clonotype occurred a few times. This chain links TRBV7-9 with TRBJ1-3; D is ambiguous. This CDR3 is 12 amino acids long. The ends were cut back, 5 bases at V and 2 bases at J, with 4 bases in the middle. Germline V gene data show CDR1 as SEHNR and CDR2 as FQNEAQ (reference sequence). CDR3 sequence: CASSNAGNTIYF. The CDR3 DNA sequence: TGTGCCAGCAGCAACGCTGGAAACACCATATATTTT.

This clonotype was seen a few times. The chain is built from TRBV19 and TRBJ2-7; the match to TRBD2 covers 8 bases. The V gene's germline CDR1 is LNHDA and CDR2 SQIVND (reference sequence). The length of the CDR3 is 15 residues. V shed 5 bases, J shed 0 bases, and the junction held 6 bases outside the gene matches. For the CDR3, the DNA is TGTGCCAGTAGTCCCTTTGCGGGAGGCTCCTACGAGCAGTACTTC. It yields the protein CASSPFAGGSYEQYF.

This clonotype has ten or more counts. The rearrangement uses TRBV29-1 and TRBJ2-5; a weak D match, TRBD1 (7 bases). V lost 8 bases and J lost 7, with 14 bases in between. The germline V gene encodes CDR1 SQVTM and CDR2 ANQGSEA. The CDR3 contains 11 residues. CDR3 amino acids: CSTGQGGTQYF. The CDR3 nucleotides are TGCAGCACAGGGCAGGGGGGGACCCAGTACTTC.

The V gene is TRBV20-1, the J gene TRBJ2-1; no clear D gene. V dropped 0 bases and J dropped 4 bases, with 19 bases sitting between them. CDR1 is DFQATT, CDR2 SNEGSKA, per germline (reference sequence). The CDR3 consists of 17 residues. DNA for the CDR3: TGCAGTGCTAGAGATATTCGCGAAGCAGTCCAGTACAATGAGCAGTTCTTC. It specifies CSARDIREAVQYNEQFF.

The chain links TRBV5-1 to TRBJ2-7; TRBD1 agrees at 9 bases. The CDR3 runs to 15 residues. Germline lookup yields CDR1 SGHRS and CDR2 YFSETQ. The junction had 10 bases not matched to a gene; V was cut back by 5 bases and J by 4 bases. CDR3 sequence: CASRQGQGGGYEQYF. CDR3 sequence (DNA): TGCGCCAGCAGACAGGGACAGGGTGGCGGTTACGAGCAGTACTTC.

The gene calls are TRBV12-3 or TRBV12-4 and TRBJ1-1; D remains ambiguous. V shed 2 bases and J shed 4 bases, with 11 bases lying between them. This CDR3 is 14 amino acids long. The CDR3 here is CASSLTGSSTEAFF. The CDR3, as DNA: TGTGCCAGCAGTTTAACCGGGAGCTCCACTGAAGCTTTCTTT.

This clonotype turned up a few times. The gene calls are TRBV18 and TRBJ2-7; TRBD1 or TRBD2 may be the D gene (6 bases each). In germline, CDR1 is KGHSH, CDR2 LQKENI. V lost 0 bases to trimming and J lost 3 bases, with 18 bases between them. There are 17 residues in the CDR3. The CDR3 loop is CASSPPNGGHLLYEQYF. For the CDR3, the DNA is TGTGCCAGCTCACCACCGAACGGGGGCCACCTACTCTACGAGCAGTACTTC.

The sample holds a few counts of this clonotype. V and J are TRBV24-1 and TRBJ2-2, with TRBD2 matching 7 bases. Trimming at V came to 9 bases and at J to 4 bases, leaving 4 bases not matched to a gene. The germline gives CDR1 KGHDR, CDR2 SFDVKD. The CDR3 covers 13 residues. CDR3 DNA: TGTGCCACCGGGCGGGAGAGCACCGGGGAGCTGTTTTTT. It codes for CATGRESTGELFF.

This clonotype was detected ten times or more. The V call is TRBV20-1, the J call TRBJ2-1, with D perhaps matching TRBD1 or TRBD2 (5 bases each). This CDR3 region has 15 residues. Trimming pared 6 bases from V and 5 bases from J, leaving 20 bases between. Germline V lookup: CDR1 DFQATT, CDR2 SNEGSKA (reference sequence). CDR3 residues: CSAGPVDLADNEQFF. The CDR3 nucleotides read TGCAGTGCGGGACCGGTTGACTTAGCCGACAATGAGCAGTTCTTC.

At least ten counts were recorded for this clonotype. The chain carries TRBV6-5 and TRBJ2-1; D is unclear. The germline V gene has CDR1 MNHEY and CDR2 SVGAGI. The CDR3 contains 14 residues. V was shortened by 3 bases and J by 8 bases, with 14 bases between the two germline ends. The CDR3 DNA sequence: TGTGCCAGCAGTTATGACGGGCCTCGGGATGAGCAGTTCTTC. It is translated as CASSYDGPRDEQFF.

This clonotype was found a few times. The chain is built from TRBV7-8 and TRBJ2-5; weak D call: TRBD1 (5 bases). Germline assignment: CDR1 SGHVS and CDR2 FQNEAQ. The CDR3 contains 13 residues. V was cut by 5 bases and J by 7 bases, with 14 bases left in between. CDR3 sequence reads: CASSLQVSATQYF. CDR3 bases: TGTGCCAGCAGCCTACAGGTCTCGGCGACCCAGTACTTC. Full variable domain (remainder filled in from reference TRBV7-8 and TRBJ2-5): GAGVSQSPRYKVAKRGQDVALRCDPISGHVSLFWYQQALGQGPEFLTYFQNEAQLDKSGLPSDRFFAERPEGSVSTLKIQRTQQEDSAVYLCASSLQVSATQYFGPGTRLLVL.

Comment on this clonotype: An end of the junction does not agree with germline; a read error may underlie this. The chain links TRBV5-1 to TRBJ2-7; a weak D match, TRBD1 (6 bases). The CDR3 sequence is 15 residues long. Germline lookup yields CDR1 SGHRS and CDR2 YFSETQ. CDR3 sequence (DNA): TGCGCCAGCAGCAGAACCGGGACACACTCCTACGAGCAGCACTTC. Translation: CASSRTGTHSYEQHF.